The 13 T cell receptor beta chains listed next were all sequenced from one sample in a study of shared clonotypes between healthy human individuals. TCRdb keeps only in-frame clones here, not all; method: immunoSEQ multiplex PCR. The data show about 480,000 clones, 70% to 80% seen once. The sample taken for sequencing was PBMCs. Receptors were obtained from a woman in her forties in good health. Some clones in this sample may be carry-over from other donors' samples.

The chain recombines TRBV4-3 with TRBJ2-5; TRBD2 is a possible D gene (6 bases). The DNA end favors TRBJ2-7, so the J call may be wrong. The CDR3 totals 14 residues. Germline CDR1 reads LGHNA; CDR2 reads YSLEER. CDR3 amino acids: CASSQDGTGGEQYF. The CDR3 DNA is TGCGCCAGCAGCCAAGATGGGACCGGGGGCGAGCAGTACTTC.

The chain recombines TRBV5-5 with TRBJ2-7, with 8 positions matching TRBD2. The CDR3 runs to 15 residues. Per the germline V gene, CDR1 is SGHKS and CDR2 is YYEKEE (reference sequence). The V gene end was trimmed by 1 base and the J gene end by 1 base; junction bases not matched to a gene: 4. Written as DNA, the CDR3 is TGTGCCAGCAGCTTGACGGGAGGGGGTTCCTACGAGCAGTACTTC. Translation gives CASSLTGGGSYEQYF.

V gene TRBV11-2 combines with J gene TRBJ1-5, with 10 positions matching TRBD1. Germline V gene lookup returns CDR1 SGHAT and CDR2 FQNNGV. V was pared by 5 bases and J by 4 bases, with 5 bases of the junction left unmatched. The CDR3 is 15 amino acids. CDR3 sequence (DNA): TGTGCCAGCAGCCTCGGGACAGGGGTAAATCAGCCCCAGCATTTT. It encodes CASSLGTGVNQPQHF.

The CDR3: CASSLMDAGYEEQFF. Written as DNA, the CDR3 is TGTGCCAGCAGCTTAATGGATGCAGGGTACGAAGAGCAGTTCTTC. The chain has TRBV7-3 and TRBJ2-1, with D possibly matching TRBD1 (5 bases). The CDR3 length is 15 residues. Trimming took 1 base from V and 10 from J, leaving 17 bases between them. Germline V gives CDR1 SGHTA, CDR2 FQGTGA.

The V gene is TRBV19, the J gene TRBJ1-5; 7 nucleotides align to TRBD1. After removal of 3 bases from V and 3 bases from J, the junction contained 8 bases not matched to a gene. Germline assignment: CDR1 LNHDA and CDR2 SQIVND (reference sequence). The CDR3 has 16 amino acids. Here the CDR3 reads CASSMTTGSANQPQHF. The DNA of the CDR3 is TGTGCCAGTAGTATGACGACAGGGTCGGCCAATCAGCCCCAGCATTTT.

The rearrangement joins TRBV4-2 to TRBJ1-1; a possible D gene is TRBD1 (5 bases). Between the trimmed V and J ends, which lost 1 base and 4 bases, there was a span of 13 bases. The germline gives CDR1 LGHNA, CDR2 YNFKEQ. The CDR3 has 15 amino acids. CDR3 sequence (DNA): TGTGCCAGCAGCCAAGGAGGGACCCTGAGCACTGAAGCTTTCTTT. Residues: CASSQGGTLSTEAFF.

The rearrangement links TRBV2 to TRBJ2-7; a possible D gene is TRBD2 (5 bases). Germline V gene data show CDR1 as SNHLY and CDR2 as FYNNEI. CDR3 length equals 12 residues. Trimming removed 8 bases from V and 2 bases from J, with 10 bases in between. The DNA of the CDR3 is TGTGCCAGCCGGACTGAGACCTACGAGCAGTACTTC. Translating it yields CASRTETYEQYF.

The rearrangement joins TRBV28 to TRBJ2-5, with D possibly TRBD2 on 7 matching bases. V was pared by 8 bases and J by 4 bases, with 17 bases between. The CDR3 sequence is 14 residues long. CDR1 and CDR2 from the germline V gene are MDHEN and SYDVKM. The CDR3 reads CASGPGGPGETQYF. The CDR3 DNA reads as TGTGCCAGCGGGCCCGGGGGGCCAGGAGAGACCCAGTACTTC.

The chain is built from TRBV28 and TRBJ2-5; a possible D gene is TRBD1 (6 bases). The CDR3 is 15 amino acids. Germline V gene sequence: CDR1 MDHEN, CDR2 SYDVKM. V lost 3 bases and J lost 5, with 16 bases in between. CDR3 amino acids: CASSFVGGNGETQYF. The CDR3 DNA reads TGTGCCAGCAGTTTCGTAGGGGGAAACGGGGAGACCCAGTACTTC.

The chain employs TRBV21-1 and TRBJ2-7; the table's D call, TRBD1, has no DNA check behind it. TRBV21-1 is flagged as a pseudogene. The CDR3 consists of 24 residues. The CDR3 sequence is CASSKAPYRSPVRRQGPFSYEQYF. CDR3 DNA: TGTGCCAGCAGCAAAGCCCCCTACAGGAGTCCGGTAAGACGACAGGGTCCATTTTCCTACGAGCAGTACTTC.

J is TRBJ1-1 and V is TRBV9, with D uncertain. The CDR3 sequence is 12 residues long. The V gene's germline CDR1 is SGDLS and CDR2 YYNGEE. V lost 4 bases, J lost 4 bases, and 8 bases lay in between. The CDR3, as DNA: TGTGCCAGCAGCCCGGTGGGCACTGAAGCTTTCTTT. It yields the protein CASSPVGTEAFF.

V usage is TRBV5-4 and J usage is TRBJ2-1; 11 positions agree with TRBD2. The CDR3 totals 18 residues. The V and J ends lost 0 bases and 2 bases, in that order; junction bases with no gene match: 7. CDR1 and CDR2 (germline): SGHNT, YYREEE (reference sequence). For the CDR3, the DNA is TGTGCCAGCAGCTTGGTTAGCGGGAGGGCCCTGACCTACAATGAGCAGTTCTTC. It specifies CASSLVSGRALTYNEQFF.

The rearrangement joins TRBV7-2 to TRBJ2-7, with 9 nucleotides matching TRBD2. The CDR3 loop spans 18 amino acids. From germline, CDR1 is SGHTA and CDR2 FQGNSA. Germline trimming cut 1 base from V and 4 bases from J; bases unmatched to any gene: 14. CDR3 nucleotides: TGTGCCAGCAGCTTAGGGCTAGCGGGAAGCCAAGCCTTTTACGAGCAGTACTTC. It yields the protein CASSLGLAGSQAFYEQYF. Supplemented by reference TRBV7-2 and TRBJ2-7, the full variable domain reads GAGVSQSPSNKVTEKGKDVELRCDPISGHTALYWYRQSLGQGLEFLIYFQGNSAPDKSGLPSDRFSAERTGGSVSTLTIQRTQQEDSAVYLCASSLGLAGSQAFYEQYFGPGTRLTVT.